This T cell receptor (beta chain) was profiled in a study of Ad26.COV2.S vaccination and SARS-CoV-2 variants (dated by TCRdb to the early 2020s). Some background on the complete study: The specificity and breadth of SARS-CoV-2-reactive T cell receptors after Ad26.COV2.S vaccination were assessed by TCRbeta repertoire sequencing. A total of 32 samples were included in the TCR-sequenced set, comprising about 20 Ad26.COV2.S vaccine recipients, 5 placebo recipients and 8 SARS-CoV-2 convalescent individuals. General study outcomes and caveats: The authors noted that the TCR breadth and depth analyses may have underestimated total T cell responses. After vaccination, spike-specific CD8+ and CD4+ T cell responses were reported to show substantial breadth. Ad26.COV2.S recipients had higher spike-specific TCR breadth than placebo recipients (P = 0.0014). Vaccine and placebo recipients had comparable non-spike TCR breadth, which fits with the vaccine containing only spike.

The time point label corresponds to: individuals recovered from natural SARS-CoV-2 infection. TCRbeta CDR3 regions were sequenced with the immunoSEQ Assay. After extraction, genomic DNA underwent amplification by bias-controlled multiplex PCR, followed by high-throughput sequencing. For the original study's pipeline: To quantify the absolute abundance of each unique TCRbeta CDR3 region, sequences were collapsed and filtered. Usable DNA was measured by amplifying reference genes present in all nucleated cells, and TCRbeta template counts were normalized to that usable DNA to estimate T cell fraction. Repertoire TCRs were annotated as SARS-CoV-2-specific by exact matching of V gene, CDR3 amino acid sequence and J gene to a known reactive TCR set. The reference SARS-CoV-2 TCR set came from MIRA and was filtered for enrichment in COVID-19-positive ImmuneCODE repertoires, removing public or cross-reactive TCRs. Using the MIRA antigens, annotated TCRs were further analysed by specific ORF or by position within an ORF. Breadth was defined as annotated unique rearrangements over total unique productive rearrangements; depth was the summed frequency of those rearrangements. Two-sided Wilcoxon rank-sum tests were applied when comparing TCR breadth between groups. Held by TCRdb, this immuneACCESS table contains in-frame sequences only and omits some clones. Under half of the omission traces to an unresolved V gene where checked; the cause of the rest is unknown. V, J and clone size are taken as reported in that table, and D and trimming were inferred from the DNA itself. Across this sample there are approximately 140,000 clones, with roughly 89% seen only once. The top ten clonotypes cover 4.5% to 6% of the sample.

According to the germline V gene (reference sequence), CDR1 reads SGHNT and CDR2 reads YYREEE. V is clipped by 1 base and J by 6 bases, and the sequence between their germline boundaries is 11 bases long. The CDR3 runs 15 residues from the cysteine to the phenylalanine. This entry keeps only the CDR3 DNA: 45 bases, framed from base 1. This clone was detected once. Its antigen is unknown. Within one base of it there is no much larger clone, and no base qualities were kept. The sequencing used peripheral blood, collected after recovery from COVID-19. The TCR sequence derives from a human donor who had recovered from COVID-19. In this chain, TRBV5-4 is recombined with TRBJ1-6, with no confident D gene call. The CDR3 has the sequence CASSLITSSNSPLHF. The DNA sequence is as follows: TGTGCCAGCAGCTTGATTACATCAAGTAATTCACCCCTCCACTTT.